Sequencing of this T cell receptor beta chain was carried out in a study of identical twins. Overall study findings and caveats: Conclusions were based on cross-sectional statistical analysis, without following the same donors.

This clonotype has ten or more counts. What it binds is not known. Germline V lookup: CDR1 SQVTM, CDR2 ANQGSEA. Trimming took off 4 bases at V and 8 bases at J, with 5 bases between the two ends. The CDR3 has 9 residues. TCRdb ran MiXCR on the 5' RACE reads and lists one entry per CDR3 protein. This table holds roughly 690,000 distinct CDR3 sequences, around 6% found once. The chain carries TRBV29-1 and TRBJ1-2; the D is unclear. This TCR derives from a man aged 18 to 29 in good health. Specimen: naive T cells sorted from blood. The CDR3: CSVVQGYTF. Written as DNA, the CDR3 is TGCAGCGTTGTGCAAGGCTACACCTTC.